This TCR beta chain was observed in a study of T cells in Graves' hyperthyroidism and ophthalmopathy. Whole-study findings and limits: Model output signaled ophthalmopathy a median 6.5 months ahead of onset.

Patients were excluded because of uncontrolled infection, other autoimmune disease, pregnancy or lactation. The sample holds a few counts of this clonotype. No antigen is known for it. RNA transcripts gave rise to amplified TCR beta CDR3 regions. Researchers ran a first-round RT-PCR on the TCR CDR3 using the HTBI primer set. MiXCR was run by TCRdb on the multiplex PCR reads, yielding one entry per CDR3 protein. Of about 640,000 distinct CDR3 sequences detected, about 20% appear once; the ten largest clones hold 34%. Sequencing was performed on blood. The receptor was isolated from a man younger than 40 with Graves' ophthalmopathy.

CDR3 loop: CASSLESQGPQHF. The CDR3 DNA sequence: TGTGCCAGCAGCCTCGAGTCTCAAGGGCCCCAGCATTTT. The V call is TRBV6-1, the J call TRBJ1-5, with D unresolved. Germline loops: CDR1 MNHNS, CDR2 SASEGT. Trimming shortened V by 6 bases and J by 9 bases, and 15 bases separated the two germline ends. CDR3 length: 13 residues.